This TCR beta chain was observed in a study of tumor-infiltrating lymphocytes in primary liver carcinoma. In regard to this clonotype: Since no conserved phenylalanine or tryptophan closes the CDR3, a read error is the likely cause.

The input was 500 ng total RNA; TCR beta cDNA was made from it with a constant-region primer. ARM-PCR, slightly modified, supplied the TCR beta libraries through three nested multiplex PCR rounds. The first two PCR rounds used TRBV1-TRBV30 forward primers with a C-beta reverse primer, roughly 11 cycles each. TCRdb passed the multiplex PCR reads through MiXCR, listing each CDR3 protein once. The sample lists 150,000 to 200,000 distinct CDR3 sequences; around four fifths were seen once. With 6 bases clipped from V and 8 bases from J, the junction kept 15 bases outside the gene matches. Per germline, CDR1 SGHDN and CDR2 FVKESK. CDR3 size: 16 residues. Without any cell sorting, 20-30 mg of bulk tissue yielded co-extracted RNA and DNA. Samples were taken from five separate regions (per tumor).

The chain links TRBV14 to TRBJ2-1; 8 nucleotides match TRBD2. This receptor was obtained from a man aged 35 to 55 with primary liver carcinoma and hepatitis B virus infection. Sequencing was carried out using tumor tissue from primary liver carcinoma. CDR3 sequence: CASSAVAGCVNHEQFS. CDR3 sequence (DNA): TGTGCCAGCAGTGCCGTAGCGGGATGTGTAAACCATGAGCAGTTCTCC.